This record looks at one TCR beta chain sequence and its context. V lost 2 bases and J lost 4, with 11 bases in between. CDR1 and CDR2 (germline): SGHAT, FQNNGV. This CDR3 has 14 residues. Expressed TCRB transcripts were sequenced, since all the RNA that had been isolated was reverse transcribed. Assay: immunoSEQ multiplex PCR; the TCRdb copy retains only in-frame clones and omits some. The data hold some 410,000 clones, with about 15% observed a single time. These data originate in a study of beta chain features in type 1 diabetes. Stem cell-like memory, regulatory, central memory and naive CD4+ cells were sorted via CD45RO/CCR7/CD25/CD127/CD95/CD27.

The chain has TRBV11-2 and TRBJ1-2, with D possibly matching TRBD1 (6 bases). The sequence was obtained from a man aged 25 to 40 in good health. The sequencing input was naive CD4+ T cells from blood. In DNA, the CDR3 is TGTGCCAGCAGCTTATCGAGGACAGCCTATGGCTACACCTTC. Amino acid sequence: CASSLSRTAYGYTF.